This passage covers 20 T cell receptor beta chains from one sample sequenced in a study of response to subunit inactivated influenza vaccine. TCRdb analysed the RT-PCR reads with MiXCR anew, one entry per CDR3 protein. Counted here are about 620,000 distinct CDR3 sequences, 11% occurring once; the ten biggest clones make up 8% to 13%. These same records also appear under a second study, on T cells expressing NK-cell markers. That study adds: Synthesis of TCR beta cDNA relied on 5'RACE template switching carrying UMIs.

Sequences were derived from PBMCs from blood, sampled on the day of vaccination. The receptor set was obtained from a man aged 50 or older who received an inactivated influenza vaccine.

The chain is built from TRBV29-1 and TRBJ2-3, with D uncertain. This CDR3 is 15 amino acids long. Between the trimmed V and J ends, which lost 2 bases and 6 bases, there was a span of 18 bases. Germline assignment: CDR1 SQVTM and CDR2 ANQGSEA. The CDR3 DNA reads TGCAGCGTTGAAACTTCCCCGGGTCGGATGGATACGCAGTATTTT. Translated, it gives CSVETSPGRMDTQYF.

This clonotype was seen at least ten times. The V and J genes are TRBV29-1 and TRBJ2-1, with 8 bases matching TRBD2. CDR3 length: 12 amino acids. J gave up 9 bases and V 6 bases, and 7 bases lay outside the gene matches. Germline lookup yields CDR1 SQVTM and CDR2 ANQGSEA. The CDR3: CSVPGGPSEQFF. Written as DNA, the CDR3 is TGCAGCGTCCCGGGGGGGCCTTCTGAGCAGTTCTTC.

In this sample, this clonotype turned up a few times. The V gene is TRBV4-1, the J gene TRBJ2-1, with 13 bases identical to TRBD2. The trim removed 3 bases at V and 6 bases at J, leaving 5 bases unmatched. CDR1 MGHRA and CDR2 YSYEKL come from the germline V gene. This CDR3 spans 16 amino acids. CDR3 coding DNA: TGCGCCAGCAGCCATCCCGGGACTAGCGGGATCAATGAGCAGTTCTTC. Translated: CASSHPGTSGINEQFF.

The chain links TRBV7-2 to TRBJ1-1; D unresolved. There are 13 residues in the CDR3. Trimming left V 4 bases short and J 5 bases short, with 11 bases between. Germline values: CDR1 SGHTA, CDR2 FQGNSA. The CDR3 coding sequence is TGTGCCAGCAGCTCATCCCGGGTGACTGAAGCTTTCTTT. Encoded protein: CASSSSRVTEAFF.

This clonotype was observed at least ten times. The V and J genes are TRBV12-3 or TRBV12-4 and TRBJ1-1, with D perhaps matching TRBD1 (5 bases). The CDR3 is 16 amino acids. Between the trimmed V and J ends, which lost 0 bases and 2 bases, there was a span of 13 bases. The CDR3 DNA reads as TGTGCCAGCAGTTTAGCGGGACGGACTCTTAACACTGAAGCTTTCTTT. This gives the protein CASSLAGRTLNTEAFF.

The chain joins TRBV4-3 to TRBJ2-5; 11 bases align to TRBD2. CDR3 length equals 16 residues. CDR1 is LGHNA and CDR2 is YSLEER in the germline V gene. Unmatched junction bases numbered 8, after V lost 4 bases and J lost 4 bases. The CDR3 DNA is TGCGCCAGCAGCCCCAAAGGTAGCGGGAGGGGAGAGACCCAGTACTTC. This sequence encodes CASSPKGSGRGETQYF.

The chain recombines TRBV7-2 with TRBJ2-1; 7 bases are shared with TRBD2. The ends lost 4 bases at V and 4 bases at J; junction bases unmatched: 7. The CDR3 totals 15 residues. In germline, CDR1 is SGHTA, CDR2 FQGNSA. CDR3 region: CASSYLKAGYNEQFF. The DNA of the CDR3 is TGTGCCAGCAGCTATCTAAAAGCGGGATACAATGAGCAGTTCTTC.

The chain uses TRBV5-1 and TRBJ2-1, with 14 bases matching TRBD2. CDR3 length: 13 amino acids. Trimming at V came to 8 bases and at J to 7 bases, leaving 2 bases not matched to a gene. CDR1 is SGHRS and CDR2 is YFSETQ in the germline V gene. The CDR3 loop reads CASGTSGSNEQFF. In DNA, the CDR3 is TGCGCCAGTGGGACTAGCGGGAGTAATGAGCAGTTCTTC. Drawing the rest from reference TRBV5-1 and TRBJ2-1, the complete variable domain is KAGVTQTPRYLIKTRGQQVTLSCSPISGHRSVSWYQQTPGQGLQFLFEYFSETQRNKGNFPGRFSGRQFSNSRSEMNVSTLELGDSALYLCASGTSGSNEQFFGPGTRLTVL.

In this sample, this clonotype turned up a few times. The chain joins TRBV27 to TRBJ2-1, with D maybe TRBD2 (5 bases). Trimming cost V 8 bases and J 1 base, with 9 bases left between them. The CDR3 runs 13 residues. In germline, CDR1 is MNHEY, CDR2 SMNVEV (reference sequence). This chain's CDR3 is CASGPGSYNEQFF. In DNA form, the CDR3 reads TGTGCCAGCGGACCGGGGTCCTACAATGAGCAGTTCTTC.

This clonotype was observed a few times. The chain carries TRBV7-2 and TRBJ2-3; D may be TRBD1 (6 bases). Germline CDR1 and CDR2: SGHTA and FQGNSA. This CDR3 is built from 14 residues. V gave up 2 bases and J gave up 4 bases, with 10 bases separating them. The CDR3 is CASSLNPGADTQYF. As DNA, the CDR3 is TGTGCCAGCAGCTTAAACCCAGGGGCAGATACGCAGTATTTT.

This clonotype has more than one count but fewer than ten. The genes are TRBV20-1 and TRBJ2-5; 7 bases are shared with TRBD2. The CDR3 consists of 16 residues. Trimming cost V 0 bases and J 4 bases; bases outside gene matches: 11. Germline V gene data show CDR1 as DFQATT and CDR2 as SNEGSKA (reference sequence). CDR3 region: CSARDRLAVVVETQYF. CDR3 bases: TGCAGTGCTAGAGATCGCCTAGCGGTCGTAGTAGAGACCCAGTACTTC.

J is TRBJ2-2 and V is TRBV7-9; D not resolved. The CDR3 runs 15 residues. V was pared by 2 bases and J by 1 base, with 8 bases between. Looked up from germline, CDR1 is SEHNR and CDR2 is FQNEAQ (reference sequence). The CDR3 DNA follows: TGTGCCAGCAGCTTAACGGTCGGGAACACCGGGGAGCTGTTTTTT. Its protein product is CASSLTVGNTGELFF.

The chain employs TRBV20-1 and TRBJ2-7; no clear D gene. The CDR3 length is 15 residues. V gave up 0 bases and J gave up 3 bases, with 15 bases separating them. Germline CDR1 is DFQATT and CDR2 is SNEGSKA (reference sequence). CDR3 in DNA: TGCAGTGCTAGAGAAAGGGCAGTGAAGATCTACGAGCAGTACTTC. Its protein is CSARERAVKIYEQYF.

This clonotype turned up a few times. V is TRBV29-1 and J is TRBJ2-1; D is uncertain. V dropped 1 base and J dropped 7 bases, with 5 bases sitting between them. This CDR3 has 11 amino acids. The germline CDR1 and CDR2 sequences are SQVTM and ANQGSEA. The DNA of the CDR3 is TGCAGCGTTGAAGTTCTAAATGAGCAGTTCTTC. Protein sequence: CSVEVLNEQFF.

Regarding this clonotype: One end of the junction is discordant with germline, which a read error may explain. The CDR3 nucleotides are TGTGCCAGCAGTCTCTCTTGGGCCAACGTCCTGACTTTC. It is translated as CASSLSWANVLTF. The chain combines TRBV12-3 or TRBV12-4 with TRBJ2-6; D is ambiguous. This CDR3 has 13 residues.

This clonotype was found a few times. V gene TRBV10-2 combines with J gene TRBJ2-7; a weak D match, TRBD2 (6 bases). Between the trimmed V and J ends, which lost 5 bases and 0 bases, there was a span of 20 bases. The CDR3 covers 17 residues. CDR1 is WSHSY and CDR2 is SAAADI in the germline V gene. The DNA for the CDR3 is TGCGCCAGCAGTTGGAGGAAAGCGGACTACGCCTCCTACGAGCAGTACTTC. This translates into CASSWRKADYASYEQYF.

The chain couples TRBV7-8 to TRBJ2-7; 7 bases are shared with TRBD2. This CDR3 is 14 amino acids long. J was trimmed by 2 bases and V by 5 bases; bases with no gene match: 6. In germline, CDR1 is SGHVS, CDR2 FQNEAQ. The CDR3: CASSPAGDTYEQYF. CDR3 sequence (DNA): TGTGCCAGCAGCCCGGCGGGGGATACCTACGAGCAGTACTTC.

The rearrangement joins TRBV5-1 to TRBJ2-7, with 7 bases identical to TRBD1. CDR1 SGHRS and CDR2 YFSETQ come from the germline V gene. The CDR3 runs to 16 residues. V was pared by 4 bases and J by 4 bases, with 14 bases of the junction left unmatched. The DNA of the CDR3 is TGCGCCAGCAGCCTGGAAGGAGACAGGGTGGAATACGAGCAGTACTTC. This sequence encodes CASSLEGDRVEYEQYF.

CDR3 region: CASSVSGGPYEQYF. DNA for the CDR3: TGTGCCAGCAGTGTTAGCGGGGGACCCTACGAGCAGTACTTC. The chain recombines TRBV27 with TRBJ2-7, with 9 nucleotides matching TRBD2. The germline V gene has CDR1 MNHEY and CDR2 SMNVEV (reference sequence). CDR3 length equals 14 residues. The ends lost 5 bases at V and 2 bases at J; junction bases unmatched: 4.

This rearrangement joins TRBV6-2 or TRBV6-3 to TRBJ2-3, with 7 bases lining up with TRBD2. Germline CDR1 is MNHEY and CDR2 is SVGEGT. Unmatched junction bases numbered 6, after V lost 5 bases and J lost 1 base. The CDR3 length is 15 residues. CDR3: CASSTRGRRTDTQYF. CDR3 sequence (DNA): TGTGCCAGCAGTACTCGCGGGAGACGCACAGATACGCAGTATTTT.